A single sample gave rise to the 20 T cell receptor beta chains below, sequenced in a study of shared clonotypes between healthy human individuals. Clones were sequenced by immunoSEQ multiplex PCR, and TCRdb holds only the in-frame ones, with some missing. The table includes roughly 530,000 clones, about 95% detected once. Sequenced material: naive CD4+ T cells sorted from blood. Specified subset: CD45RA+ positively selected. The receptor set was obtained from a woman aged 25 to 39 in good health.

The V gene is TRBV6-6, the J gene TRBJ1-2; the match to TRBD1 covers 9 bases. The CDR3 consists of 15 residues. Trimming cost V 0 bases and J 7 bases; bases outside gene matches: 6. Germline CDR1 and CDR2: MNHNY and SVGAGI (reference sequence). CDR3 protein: CASSYSLGQGAGYTF. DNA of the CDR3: TGTGCCAGCAGTTACTCGTTGGGACAGGGAGCTGGCTACACCTTC.

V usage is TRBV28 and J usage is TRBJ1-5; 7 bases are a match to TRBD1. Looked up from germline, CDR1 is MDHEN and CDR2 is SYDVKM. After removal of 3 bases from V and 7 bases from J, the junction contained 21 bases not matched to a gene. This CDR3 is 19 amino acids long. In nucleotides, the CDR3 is TGTGCCAGCAGTTTCCCCCGGGACAGCCATCATACCCGGGGGCAGCCCCAGCATTTT. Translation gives CASSFPRDSHHTRGQPQHF.

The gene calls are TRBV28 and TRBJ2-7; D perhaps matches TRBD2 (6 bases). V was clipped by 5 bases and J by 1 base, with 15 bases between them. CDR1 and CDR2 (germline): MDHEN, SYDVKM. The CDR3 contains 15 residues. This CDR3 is CASSMWGGASYEQYF. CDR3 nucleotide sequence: TGTGCCAGCAGTATGTGGGGCGGGGCGTCCTACGAGCAGTACTTC.

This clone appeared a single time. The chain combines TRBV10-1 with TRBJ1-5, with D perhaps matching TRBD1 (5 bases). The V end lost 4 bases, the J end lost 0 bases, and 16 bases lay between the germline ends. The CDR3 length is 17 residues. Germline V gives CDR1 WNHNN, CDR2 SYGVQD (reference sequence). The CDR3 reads CASSAKGHAISNQPQHF. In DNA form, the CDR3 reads TGCGCCAGCAGTGCAAAAGGACATGCAATTAGCAATCAGCCCCAGCATTTT.

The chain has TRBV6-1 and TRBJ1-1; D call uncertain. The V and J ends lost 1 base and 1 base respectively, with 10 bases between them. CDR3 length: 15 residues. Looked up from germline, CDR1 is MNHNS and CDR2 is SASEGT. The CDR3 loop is CASSEGVRANTEAFF. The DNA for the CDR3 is TGTGCCAGCAGTGAAGGGGTACGGGCGAACACTGAAGCTTTCTTT.

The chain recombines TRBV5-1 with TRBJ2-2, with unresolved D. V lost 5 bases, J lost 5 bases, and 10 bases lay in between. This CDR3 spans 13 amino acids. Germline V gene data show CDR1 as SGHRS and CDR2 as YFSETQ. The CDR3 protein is CASSAQVTGELFF. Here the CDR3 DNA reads TGCGCCAGCAGTGCGCAGGTAACCGGGGAGCTGTTTTTT.

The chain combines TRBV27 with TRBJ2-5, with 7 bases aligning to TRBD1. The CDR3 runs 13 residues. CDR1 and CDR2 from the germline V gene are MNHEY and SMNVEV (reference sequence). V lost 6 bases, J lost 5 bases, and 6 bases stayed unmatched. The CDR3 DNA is TGTGCCAGCAGGATGACAGGGTGGGAGACCCAGTACTTC. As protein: CASRMTGWETQYF.

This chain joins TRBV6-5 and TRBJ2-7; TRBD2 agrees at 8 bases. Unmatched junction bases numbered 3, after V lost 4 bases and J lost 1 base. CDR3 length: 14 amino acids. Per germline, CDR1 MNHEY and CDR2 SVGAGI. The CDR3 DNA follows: TGTGCCAGCAGTTCGACTAGCGTTTCCTACGAGCAGTACTTC. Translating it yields CASSSTSVSYEQYF.

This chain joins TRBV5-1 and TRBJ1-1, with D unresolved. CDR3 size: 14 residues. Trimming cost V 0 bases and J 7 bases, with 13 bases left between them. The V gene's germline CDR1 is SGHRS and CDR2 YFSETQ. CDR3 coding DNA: TGCGCCAGCAGCTTGGAAGCAGTAGCAAGTGAAGCTTTCTTT. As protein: CASSLEAVASEAFF.

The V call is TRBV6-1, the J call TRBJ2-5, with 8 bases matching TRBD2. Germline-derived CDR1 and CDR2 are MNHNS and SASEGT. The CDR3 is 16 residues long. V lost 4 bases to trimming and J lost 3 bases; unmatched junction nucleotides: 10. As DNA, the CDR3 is TGTGCCAGCAGTGGGGGAGCGGGAGAGGGGGAAGAGACCCAGTACTTC. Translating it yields CASSGGAGEGEETQYF.

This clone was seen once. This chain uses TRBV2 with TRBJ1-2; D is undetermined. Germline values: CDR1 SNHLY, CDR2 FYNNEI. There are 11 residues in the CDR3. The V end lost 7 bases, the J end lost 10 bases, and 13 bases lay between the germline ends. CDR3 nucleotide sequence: TGTGCCAGCACCGCCCTGAAGGACTACACCTTC. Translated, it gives CASTALKDYTF.

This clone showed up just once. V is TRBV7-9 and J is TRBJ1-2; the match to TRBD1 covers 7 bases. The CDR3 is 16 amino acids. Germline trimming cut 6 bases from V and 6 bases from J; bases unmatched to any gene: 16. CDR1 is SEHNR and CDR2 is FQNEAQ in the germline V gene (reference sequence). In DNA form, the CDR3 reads TGTGCCAGCAGTCAGTGGGCCGACAGGGATAATAATGGCTACACCTTC. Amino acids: CASSQWADRDNNGYTF.

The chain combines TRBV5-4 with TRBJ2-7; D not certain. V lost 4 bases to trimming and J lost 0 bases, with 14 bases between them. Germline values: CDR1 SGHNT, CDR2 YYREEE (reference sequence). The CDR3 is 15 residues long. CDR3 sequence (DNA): TGTGCCAGCAGCGTCAGGTTGGGAAGCTCCTACGAGCAGTACTTC. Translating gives CASSVRLGSSYEQYF.

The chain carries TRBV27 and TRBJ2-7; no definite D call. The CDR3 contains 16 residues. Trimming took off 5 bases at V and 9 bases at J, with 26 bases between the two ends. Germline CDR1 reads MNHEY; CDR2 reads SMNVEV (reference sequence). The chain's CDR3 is CASSTRMAAPLSGQYF. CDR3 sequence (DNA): TGTGCCAGCAGTACCCGAATGGCGGCTCCCCTATCTGGGCAGTACTTC.

The CDR3 nucleotides read TGTGCCAGCAGTGACCCAGGGACAGGGATGAATGAGCAGTTCTTC. Translated, it gives CASSDPGTGMNEQFF. The J gene is TRBJ2-1, the V gene TRBV6-4; 9 nucleotides match TRBD1. CDR3 length: 15 amino acids. Germline V gene sequence: CDR1 MRHNA, CDR2 SNTAGT. V was pared by 2 bases and J by 7 bases, with 6 bases of the junction left unmatched.

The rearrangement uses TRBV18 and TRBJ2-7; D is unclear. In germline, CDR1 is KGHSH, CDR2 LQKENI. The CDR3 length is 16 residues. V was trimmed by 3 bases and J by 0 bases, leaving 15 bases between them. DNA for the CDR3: TGTGCCAGCTCACCGTTTGACTCGTCTTCCTCCTACGAGCAGTACTTC. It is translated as CASSPFDSSSSYEQYF.

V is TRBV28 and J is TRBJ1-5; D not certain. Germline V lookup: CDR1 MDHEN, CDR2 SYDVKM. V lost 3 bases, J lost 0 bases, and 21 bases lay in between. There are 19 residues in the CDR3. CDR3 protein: CASSFEQATSLYSNQPQHF. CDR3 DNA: TGTGCCAGCAGTTTTGAGCAGGCAACCTCCCTTTATAGCAATCAGCCCCAGCATTTT. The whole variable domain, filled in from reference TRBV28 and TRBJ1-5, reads DVKVTQSSRYLVKRTGEKVFLECVQDMDHENMFWYRQDPGLGLRLIYFSYDVKMKEKGDIPEGYSVSREKKERFSLILESASTNQTSMYLCASSFEQATSLYSNQPQHFGDGTRLSIL.

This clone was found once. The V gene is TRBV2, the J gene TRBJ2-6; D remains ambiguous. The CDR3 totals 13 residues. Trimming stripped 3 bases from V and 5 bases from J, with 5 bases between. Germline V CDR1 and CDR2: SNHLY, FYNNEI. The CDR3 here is CASSERWANVLTF. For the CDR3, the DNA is TGTGCCAGCAGTGAGAGGTGGGCCAACGTCCTGACTTTC.

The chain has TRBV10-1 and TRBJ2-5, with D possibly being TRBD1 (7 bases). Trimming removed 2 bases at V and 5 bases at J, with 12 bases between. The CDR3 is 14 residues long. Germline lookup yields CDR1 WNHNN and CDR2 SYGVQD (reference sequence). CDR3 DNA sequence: TGCGCCAGCAGTGAGGGAGGGGGCCGGGAGACCCAGTACTTC. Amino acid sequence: CASSEGGGRETQYF.

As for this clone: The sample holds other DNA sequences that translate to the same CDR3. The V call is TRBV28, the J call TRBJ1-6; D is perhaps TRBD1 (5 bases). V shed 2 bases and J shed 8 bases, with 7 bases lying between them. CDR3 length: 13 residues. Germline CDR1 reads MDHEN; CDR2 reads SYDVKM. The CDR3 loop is CASSLQGDSPLHF. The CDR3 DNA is TGTGCCAGCAGTTTACAGGGAGATTCACCCCTCCACTTT.